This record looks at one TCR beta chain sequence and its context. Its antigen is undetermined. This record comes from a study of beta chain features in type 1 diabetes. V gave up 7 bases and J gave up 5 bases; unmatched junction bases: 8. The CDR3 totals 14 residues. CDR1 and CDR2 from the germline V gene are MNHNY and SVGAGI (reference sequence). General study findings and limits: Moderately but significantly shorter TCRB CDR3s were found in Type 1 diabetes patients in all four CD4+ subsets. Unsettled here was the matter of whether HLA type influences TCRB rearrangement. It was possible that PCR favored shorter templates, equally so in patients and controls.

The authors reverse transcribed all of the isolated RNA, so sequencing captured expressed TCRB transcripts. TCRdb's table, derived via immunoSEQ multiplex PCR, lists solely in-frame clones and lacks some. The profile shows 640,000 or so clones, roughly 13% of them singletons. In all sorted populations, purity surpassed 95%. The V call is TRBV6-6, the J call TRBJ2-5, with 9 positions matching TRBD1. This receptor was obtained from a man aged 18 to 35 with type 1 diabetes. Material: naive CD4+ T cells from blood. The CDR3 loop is CASTPGQGWETQYF. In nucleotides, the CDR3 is TGTGCCAGCACCCCCGGACAGGGGTGGGAGACCCAGTACTTC.